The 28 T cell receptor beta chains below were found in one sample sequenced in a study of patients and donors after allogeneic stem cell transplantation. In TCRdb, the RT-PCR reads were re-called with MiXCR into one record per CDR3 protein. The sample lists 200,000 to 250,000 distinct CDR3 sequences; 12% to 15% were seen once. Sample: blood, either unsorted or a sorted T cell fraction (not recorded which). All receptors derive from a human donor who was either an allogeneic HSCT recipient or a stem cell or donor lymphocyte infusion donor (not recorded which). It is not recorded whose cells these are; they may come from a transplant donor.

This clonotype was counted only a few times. CDR3 coding DNA: TGTGCCAGCAGCCGTACCCAGGGCTCCTACGAGCAGTACTTC. Translating gives CASSRTQGSYEQYF. The chain recombines TRBV11-2 with TRBJ2-7; D possibly corresponds to TRBD1 (5 bases). The CDR3 runs 14 residues. The germline gives CDR1 SGHAT, CDR2 FQNNGV. The ends were cut back, 5 bases at V and 0 bases at J, with 11 bases in the middle. The variable domain in full, completed from reference TRBV11-2 and TRBJ2-7, reads EAGVAQSPRYKIIEKRQSVAFWCNPISGHATLYWYQQILGQGPKLLIQFQNNGVVDDSQLPKDRFSAERLKGVDSTLKIQPAKLEDSAVYLCASSRTQGSYEQYFGPGTRLTVT.

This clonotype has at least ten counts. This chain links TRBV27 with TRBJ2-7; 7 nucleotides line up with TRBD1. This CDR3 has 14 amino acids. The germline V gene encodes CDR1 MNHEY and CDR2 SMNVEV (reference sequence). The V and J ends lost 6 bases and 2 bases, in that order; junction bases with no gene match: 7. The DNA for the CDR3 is TGTGCCAGCAGAGCCGGACAGGTGGCCTACGAGCAGTACTTC. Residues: CASRAGQVAYEQYF.

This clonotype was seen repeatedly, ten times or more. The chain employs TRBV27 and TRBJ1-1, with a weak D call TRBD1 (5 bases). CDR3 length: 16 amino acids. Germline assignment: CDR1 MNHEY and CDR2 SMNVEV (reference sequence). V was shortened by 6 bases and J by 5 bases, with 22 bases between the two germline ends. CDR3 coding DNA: TGTGCCAGCAGGACGATTTCCGGGACCTTGGGGACTGAAGCTTTCTTT. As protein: CASRTISGTLGTEAFF.

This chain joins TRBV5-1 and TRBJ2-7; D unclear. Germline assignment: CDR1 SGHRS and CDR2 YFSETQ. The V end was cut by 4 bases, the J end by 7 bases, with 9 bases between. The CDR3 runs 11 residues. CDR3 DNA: TGCGCCAGCAGCGAGTATGGGGAGCAGTACTTC. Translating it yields CASSEYGEQYF.

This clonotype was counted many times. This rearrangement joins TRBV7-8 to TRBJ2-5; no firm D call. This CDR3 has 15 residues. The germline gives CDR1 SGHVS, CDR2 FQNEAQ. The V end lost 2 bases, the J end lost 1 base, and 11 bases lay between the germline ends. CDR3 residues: CASSLIRGTQETQYF. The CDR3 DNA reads TGTGCCAGCAGCTTAATTAGAGGAACCCAAGAGACCCAGTACTTC. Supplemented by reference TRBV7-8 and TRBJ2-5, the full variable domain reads GAGVSQSPRYKVAKRGQDVALRCDPISGHVSLFWYQQALGQGPEFLTYFQNEAQLDKSGLPSDRFFAERPEGSVSTLKIQRTQQEDSAVYLCASSLIRGTQETQYFGPGTRLLVL.

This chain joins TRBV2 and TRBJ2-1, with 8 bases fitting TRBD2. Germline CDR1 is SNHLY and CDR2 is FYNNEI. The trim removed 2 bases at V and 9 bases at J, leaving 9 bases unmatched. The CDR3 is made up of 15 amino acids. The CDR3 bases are TGTGCCAGCAGTGAACAGGCTCTAGCGGGTGGTGAGCAGTTCTTC. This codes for CASSEQALAGGEQFF. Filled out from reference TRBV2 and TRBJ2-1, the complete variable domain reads EPEVTQTPSHQVTQMGQEVILRCVPISNHLYFYWYRQILGQKVEFLVSFYNNEISEKSEIFDDQFSVERPDGSNFTLKIRSTKLEDSAMYFCASSEQALAGGEQFFGPGTRLTVL.

CDR3 nucleotide sequence: TGTGCCAGCAGTTGGACAGGGTTCAATGAGCAGTTCTTC. This gives the protein CASSWTGFNEQFF. The rearrangement uses TRBV28 and TRBJ2-1; 8 nucleotides line up with TRBD1. This CDR3 is built from 13 residues. The J segment lost 6 bases and the V segment lost 4 bases, leaving 2 bases of the junction unmatched. Germline V lookup: CDR1 MDHEN, CDR2 SYDVKM.

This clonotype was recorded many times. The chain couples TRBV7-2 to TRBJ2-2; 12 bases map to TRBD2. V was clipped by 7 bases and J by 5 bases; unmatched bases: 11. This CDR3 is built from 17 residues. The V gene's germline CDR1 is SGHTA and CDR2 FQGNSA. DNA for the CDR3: TGTGCCAGCACCTCGACCACAGGACTAGCGGGGACCGGGGAGCTGTTTTTT. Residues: CASTSTTGLAGTGELFF.

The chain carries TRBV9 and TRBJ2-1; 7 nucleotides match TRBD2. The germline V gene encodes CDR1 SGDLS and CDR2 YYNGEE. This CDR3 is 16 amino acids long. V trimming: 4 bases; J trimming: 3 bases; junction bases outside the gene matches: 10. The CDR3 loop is CASSQSIGGGYNEQFF. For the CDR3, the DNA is TGTGCCAGCAGCCAAAGTATTGGGGGGGGCTACAATGAGCAGTTCTTC.

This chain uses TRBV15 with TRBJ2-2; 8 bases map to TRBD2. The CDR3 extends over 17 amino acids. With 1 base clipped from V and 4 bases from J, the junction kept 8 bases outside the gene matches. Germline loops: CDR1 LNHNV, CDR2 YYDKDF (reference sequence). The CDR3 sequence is CATSRAGSGGSTGELFF. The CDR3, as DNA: TGTGCCACCAGCAGAGCCGGGAGCGGGGGCAGCACCGGGGAGCTGTTTTTT.

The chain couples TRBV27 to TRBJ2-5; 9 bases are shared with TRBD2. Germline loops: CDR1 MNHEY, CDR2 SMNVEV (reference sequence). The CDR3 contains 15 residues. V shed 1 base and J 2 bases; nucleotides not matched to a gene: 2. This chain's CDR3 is CASSLWLAGQETQYF. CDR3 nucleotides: TGTGCCAGCAGTTTATGGCTAGCGGGGCAAGAGACCCAGTACTTC.

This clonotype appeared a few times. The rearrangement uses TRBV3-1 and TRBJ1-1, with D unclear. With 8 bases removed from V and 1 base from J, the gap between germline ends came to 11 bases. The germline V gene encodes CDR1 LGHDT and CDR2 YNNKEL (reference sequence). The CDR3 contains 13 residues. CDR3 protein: CASGKKGNTEAFF. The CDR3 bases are TGTGCCAGCGGAAAGAAAGGGAACACTGAAGCTTTCTTT.

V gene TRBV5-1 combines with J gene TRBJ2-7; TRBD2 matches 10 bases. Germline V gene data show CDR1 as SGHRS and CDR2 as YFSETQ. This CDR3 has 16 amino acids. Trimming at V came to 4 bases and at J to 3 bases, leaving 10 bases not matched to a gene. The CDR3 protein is CASSASGLAARYEQYF. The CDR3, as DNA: TGCGCCAGCAGCGCCTCCGGACTAGCGGCCCGCTACGAGCAGTACTTC. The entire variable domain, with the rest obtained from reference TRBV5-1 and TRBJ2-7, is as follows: KAGVTQTPRYLIKTRGQQVTLSCSPISGHRSVSWYQQTPGQGLQFLFEYFSETQRNKGNFPGRFSGRQFSNSRSEMNVSTLELGDSALYLCASSASGLAARYEQYFGPGTRLTVT.

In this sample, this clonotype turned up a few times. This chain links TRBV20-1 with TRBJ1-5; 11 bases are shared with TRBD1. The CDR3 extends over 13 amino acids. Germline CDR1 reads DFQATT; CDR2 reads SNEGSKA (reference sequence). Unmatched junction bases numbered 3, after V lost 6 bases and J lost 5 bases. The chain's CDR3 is CSAGTGGYQPQHF. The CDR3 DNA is TGCAGTGCCGGGACAGGGGGATATCAGCCCCAGCATTTT.

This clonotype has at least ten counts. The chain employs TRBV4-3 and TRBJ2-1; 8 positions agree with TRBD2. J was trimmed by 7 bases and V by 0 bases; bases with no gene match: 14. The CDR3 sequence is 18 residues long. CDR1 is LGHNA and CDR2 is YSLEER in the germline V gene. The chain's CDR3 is CASSQDGPQRGMLNEQFF. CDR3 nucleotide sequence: TGCGCCAGCAGCCAAGATGGCCCCCAGCGGGGGATGTTAAATGAGCAGTTCTTC.

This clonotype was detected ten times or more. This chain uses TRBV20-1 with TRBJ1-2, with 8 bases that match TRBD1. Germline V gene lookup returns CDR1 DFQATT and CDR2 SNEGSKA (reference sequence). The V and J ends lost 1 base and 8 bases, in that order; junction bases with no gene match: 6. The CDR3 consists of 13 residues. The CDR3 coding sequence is TGCAGTGCTAGAGTCGGCAGGGGGCTCGGCTACACCTTC. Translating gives CSARVGRGLGYTF.

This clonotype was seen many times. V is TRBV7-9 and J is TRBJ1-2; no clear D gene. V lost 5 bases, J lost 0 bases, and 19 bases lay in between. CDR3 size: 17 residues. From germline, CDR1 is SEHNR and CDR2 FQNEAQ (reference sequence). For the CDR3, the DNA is TGTGCCAGCAGCCCCCAACCGGGGAGGAGAGCTAACTATGGCTACACCTTC. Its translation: CASSPQPGRRANYGYTF.

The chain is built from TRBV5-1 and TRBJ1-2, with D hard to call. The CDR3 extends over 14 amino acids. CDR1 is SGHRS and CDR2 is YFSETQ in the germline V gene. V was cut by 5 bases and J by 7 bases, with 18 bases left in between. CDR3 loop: CASREGSGFPGYTF. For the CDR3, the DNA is TGCGCCAGCAGAGAGGGAAGTGGTTTTCCTGGCTACACCTTC. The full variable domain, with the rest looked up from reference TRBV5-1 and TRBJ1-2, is KAGVTQTPRYLIKTRGQQVTLSCSPISGHRSVSWYQQTPGQGLQFLFEYFSETQRNKGNFPGRFSGRQFSNSRSEMNVSTLELGDSALYLCASREGSGFPGYTFGSGTRLTVV.

In nucleotides, the CDR3 is TGTGCCAGCAGCTTAGGGATTACCAGCTCCTACAATGAGCAGTTCTTC. Amino acid sequence: CASSLGITSSYNEQFF. The chain recombines TRBV7-6 with TRBJ2-1; no clear D. The germline CDR1 and CDR2 sequences are SGHVS and FNYEAQ. The CDR3 has 16 residues. V shed 1 base and J shed 0 bases, with 10 bases lying between them.

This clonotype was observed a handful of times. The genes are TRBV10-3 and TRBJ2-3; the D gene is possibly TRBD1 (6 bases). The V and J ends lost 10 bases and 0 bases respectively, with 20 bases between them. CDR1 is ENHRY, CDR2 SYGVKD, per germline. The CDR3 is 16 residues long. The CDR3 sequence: CATGQPGGPSTDTQYF. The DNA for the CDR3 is TGTGCCACCGGACAGCCAGGCGGCCCTAGCACAGATACGCAGTATTTT.

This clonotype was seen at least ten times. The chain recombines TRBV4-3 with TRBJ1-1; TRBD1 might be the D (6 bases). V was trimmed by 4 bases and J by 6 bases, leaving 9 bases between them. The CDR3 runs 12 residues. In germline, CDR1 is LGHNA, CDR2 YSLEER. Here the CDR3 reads CASSPTGAEAFF. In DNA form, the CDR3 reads TGCGCCAGCAGCCCGACAGGAGCTGAAGCTTTCTTT.

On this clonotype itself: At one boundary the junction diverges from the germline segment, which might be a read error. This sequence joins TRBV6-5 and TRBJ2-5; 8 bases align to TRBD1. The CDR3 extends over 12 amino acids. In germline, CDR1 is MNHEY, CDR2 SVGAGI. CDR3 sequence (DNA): TGTGCCAGCAGGACAGGGGTTGAGACCCAGAACTTC. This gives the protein CASRTGVETQNF.

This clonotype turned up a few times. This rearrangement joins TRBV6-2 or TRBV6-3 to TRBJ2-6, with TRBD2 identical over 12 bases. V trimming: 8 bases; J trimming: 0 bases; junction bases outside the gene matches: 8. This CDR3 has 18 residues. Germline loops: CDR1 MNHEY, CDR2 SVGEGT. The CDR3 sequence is CASPPTSGGPSGANVLTF. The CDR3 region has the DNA TGTGCCAGCCCGCCGACTAGCGGGGGACCCTCTGGGGCCAACGTCCTGACTTTC.

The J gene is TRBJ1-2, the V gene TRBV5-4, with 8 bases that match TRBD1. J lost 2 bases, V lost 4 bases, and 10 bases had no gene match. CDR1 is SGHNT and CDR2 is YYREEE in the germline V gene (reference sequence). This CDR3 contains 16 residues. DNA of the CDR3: TGTGCCAGCAGCACCCCGGGACAGGCATTAAACTATGGCTACACCTTC. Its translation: CASSTPGQALNYGYTF.

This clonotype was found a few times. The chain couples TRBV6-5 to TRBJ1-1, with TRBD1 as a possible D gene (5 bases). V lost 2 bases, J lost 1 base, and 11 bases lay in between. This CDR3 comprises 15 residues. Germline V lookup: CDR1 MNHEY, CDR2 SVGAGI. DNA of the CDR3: TGTGCCAGCAGTTACGCGGGGGATTCGAACACTGAAGCTTTCTTT. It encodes CASSYAGDSNTEAFF.

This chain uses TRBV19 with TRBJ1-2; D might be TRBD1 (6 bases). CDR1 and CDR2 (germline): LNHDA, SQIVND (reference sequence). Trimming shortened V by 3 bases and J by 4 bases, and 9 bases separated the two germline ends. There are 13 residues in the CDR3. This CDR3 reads CASSIGGAYGYTF. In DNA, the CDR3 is TGTGCCAGTAGTATCGGGGGGGCCTATGGCTACACCTTC.

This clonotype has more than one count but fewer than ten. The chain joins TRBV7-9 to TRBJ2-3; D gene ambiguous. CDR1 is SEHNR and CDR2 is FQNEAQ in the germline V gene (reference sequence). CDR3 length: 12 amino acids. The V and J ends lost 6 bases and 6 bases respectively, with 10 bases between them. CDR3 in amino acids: CASSQSVDTQYF. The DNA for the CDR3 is TGTGCCAGCAGTCAAAGCGTGGATACGCAGTATTTT.

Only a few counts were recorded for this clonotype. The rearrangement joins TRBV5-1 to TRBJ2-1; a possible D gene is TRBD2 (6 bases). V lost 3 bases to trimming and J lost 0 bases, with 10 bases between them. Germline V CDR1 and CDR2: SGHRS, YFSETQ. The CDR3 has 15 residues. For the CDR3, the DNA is TGCGCCAGCAGCTGGGGACTCCGCTCCTACAATGAGCAGTTCTTC. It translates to CASSWGLRSYNEQFF.